Below, one T cell receptor (beta chain) is given with its context. The antigen remains unidentified. The assay was immunoSEQ multiplex PCR, and TCRdb's table has in-frame clones only and misses some. The repertoire holds 20,000 to 25,000 clones, with approximately 80% as singletons. The data were taken from a study of tumor-infiltrating lymphocytes in localized non-small cell lung cancer. CDR1 is SGHDT, CDR2 YYEEEE, per germline. Trimming removed 0 bases at V and 8 bases at J, with 14 bases between. The CDR3 length is 14 residues. Study-wide results and limits: No link was found between tumor T-cell fraction and recurrence-free survival. Each assay used a separate piece of the same tissue. TCR sequencing covered a subset of patients with enough tissue.

Material: lung tumor tissue. The chain joins TRBV5-6 to TRBJ1-2; D is undetermined. This sequence originates from a human donor with non-small cell lung cancer. For the CDR3, the DNA is TGTGCCAGCAGCTTGGGTTTCGGGCTTCAGGGCTACACCTTC. It translates to CASSLGFGLQGYTF.